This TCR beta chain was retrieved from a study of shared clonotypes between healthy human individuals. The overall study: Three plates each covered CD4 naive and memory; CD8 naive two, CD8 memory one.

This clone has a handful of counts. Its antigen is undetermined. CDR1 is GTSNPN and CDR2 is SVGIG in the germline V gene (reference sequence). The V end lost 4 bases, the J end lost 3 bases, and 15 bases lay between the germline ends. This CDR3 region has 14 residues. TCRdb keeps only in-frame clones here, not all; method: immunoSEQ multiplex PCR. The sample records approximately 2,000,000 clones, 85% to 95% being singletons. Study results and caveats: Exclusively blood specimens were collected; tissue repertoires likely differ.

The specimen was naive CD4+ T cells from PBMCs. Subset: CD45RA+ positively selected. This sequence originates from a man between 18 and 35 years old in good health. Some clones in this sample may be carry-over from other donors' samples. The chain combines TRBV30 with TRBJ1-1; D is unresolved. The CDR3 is CAWKYDLEDTEAFF. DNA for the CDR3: TGTGCCTGGAAGTATGATCTAGAAGACACTGAAGCTTTCTTT.